A selection of T cell receptor beta chains follows, all from one sample in a study of blood T cell repertoires in COVID-19. Profiling relied on immunoSEQ multiplex PCR, and the TCRdb table lists in-frame clones only, not all of them. The table lists roughly 230,000 clones, around 83% of them singletons. Material: peripheral blood. The receptors shown here come from a woman between 45 and 60 years old with acute or convalescent COVID-19. CDR3s include the opening cysteine and the closing phenylalanine or tryptophan. D genes are given only for firm matches. The size of a clone is reported for some rows only, either as once, few or many, or as a class for expanded clones.

CASRESRLPYNEQFF	TGTGCCAGCAGGGAGTCTAGACTTCCTTACAATGAGCAGTTCTTC	.	TRBJ2-1	.	TRBV27
CASTPSGLSYNEQFF	TGTGCCAGCACCCCAAGCGGTCTCTCCTACAATGAGCAGTTCTTC	.	TRBJ2-1	.	TRBV7-2
CSASPGNTYNEQFF	TGCAGTGCTAGTCCCGGTAATACCTACAATGAGCAGTTCTTC	.	TRBJ2-1	.	TRBV20-1
CASSSREKLFF	TGTGCCAGCAGCTCTAGAGAAAAACTGTTTTTT	.	TRBJ1-4	.	TRBV28
CASSLRLASDTGELFF	TGCGCCAGCAGCTTGAGGCTAGCGTCGGACACCGGGGAGCTGTTTTTT	.	TRBJ2-2	.	TRBV5-1
CASSDRQGGDEQFF	TGTGCCAGCAGCGATCGACAGGGGGGGGATGAGCAGTTCTTC	many	TRBJ2-1	TRBD1	TRBV27
CASSQEGLGEIAKNIQYF	TGCGCCAGCAGCCAAGAAGGTCTCGGAGAAATAGCCAAAAACATTCAGTACTTC	.	TRBJ2-4	.	TRBV4-1
CASSDLLAGYTGELFF	TGTGCCAGCAGTGATTTACTAGCGGGTTACACCGGGGAGCTGTTTTTT	once	TRBJ2-2	TRBD2	TRBV2
CASSQAGGNGYTF	TGCGCCAGCAGCCAAGCGGGGGGAAATGGCTACACCTTC	.	TRBJ1-2	.	TRBV4-1
CASSDPNTEAFF	TGTGCCAGCAGTGACCCTAACACTGAAGCTTTCTTT	.	TRBJ1-1	.	TRBV2
CASRGHSNTGELFF	TGTGCCAGTAGGGGACACTCGAACACCGGGGAGCTGTTTTTT	few	TRBJ2-2	.	TRBV19
CATRRLIGAGTGELFF	TGTGCCACCAGAAGATTAATAGGGGCAGGGACCGGGGAGCTGTTTTTT	.	TRBJ2-2	.	TRBV28